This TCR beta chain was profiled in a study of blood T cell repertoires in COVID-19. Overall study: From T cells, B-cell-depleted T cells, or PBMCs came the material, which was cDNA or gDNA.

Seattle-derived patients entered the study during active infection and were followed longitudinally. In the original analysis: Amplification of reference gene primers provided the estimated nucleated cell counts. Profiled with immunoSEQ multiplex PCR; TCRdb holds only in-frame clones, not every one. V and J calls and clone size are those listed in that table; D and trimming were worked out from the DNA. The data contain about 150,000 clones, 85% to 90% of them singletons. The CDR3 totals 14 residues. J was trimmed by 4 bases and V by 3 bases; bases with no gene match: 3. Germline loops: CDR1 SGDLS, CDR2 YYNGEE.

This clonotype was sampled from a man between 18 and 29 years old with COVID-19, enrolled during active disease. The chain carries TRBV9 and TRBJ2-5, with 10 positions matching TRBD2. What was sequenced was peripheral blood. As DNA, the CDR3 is TGTGCCAGCAGCGGGACTAGCGGCCTAGAGACCCAGTACTTC. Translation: CASSGTSGLETQYF.